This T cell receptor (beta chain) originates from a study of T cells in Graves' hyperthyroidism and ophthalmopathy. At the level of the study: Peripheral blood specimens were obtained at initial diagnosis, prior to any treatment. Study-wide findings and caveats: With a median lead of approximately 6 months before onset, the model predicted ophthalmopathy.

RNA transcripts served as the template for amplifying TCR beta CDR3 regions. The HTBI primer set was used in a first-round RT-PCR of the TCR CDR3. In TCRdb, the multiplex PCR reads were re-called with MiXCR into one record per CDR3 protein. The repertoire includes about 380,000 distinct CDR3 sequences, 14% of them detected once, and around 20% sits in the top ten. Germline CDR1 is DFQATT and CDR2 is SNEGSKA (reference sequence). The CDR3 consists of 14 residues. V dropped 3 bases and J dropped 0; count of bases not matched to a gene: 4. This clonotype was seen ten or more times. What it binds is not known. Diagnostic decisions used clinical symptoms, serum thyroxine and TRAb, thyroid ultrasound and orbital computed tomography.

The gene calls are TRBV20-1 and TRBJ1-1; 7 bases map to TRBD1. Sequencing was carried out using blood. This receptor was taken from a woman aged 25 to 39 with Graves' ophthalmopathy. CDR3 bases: TGCAGTGCTAGGAAGGGGGCCATGAACACTGAAGCTTTCTTT. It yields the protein CSARKGAMNTEAFF.